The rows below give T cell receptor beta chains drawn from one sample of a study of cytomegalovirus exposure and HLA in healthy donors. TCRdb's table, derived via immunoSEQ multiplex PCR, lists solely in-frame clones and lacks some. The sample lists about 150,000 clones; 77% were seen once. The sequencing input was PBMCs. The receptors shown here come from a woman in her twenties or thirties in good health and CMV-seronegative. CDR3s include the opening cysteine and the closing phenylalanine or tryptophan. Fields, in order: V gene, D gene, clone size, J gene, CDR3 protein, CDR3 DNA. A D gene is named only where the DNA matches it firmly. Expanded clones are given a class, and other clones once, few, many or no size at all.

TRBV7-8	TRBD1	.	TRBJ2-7	CASTLSQGAPYEQYF	TGTGCCAGCACCCTTTCACAGGGGGCCCCCTACGAGCAGTACTTC
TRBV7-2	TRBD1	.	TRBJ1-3	CASSATGATGNTIYF	TGTGCCAGCAGCGCGACAGGGGCGACTGGAAACACCATATATTTT
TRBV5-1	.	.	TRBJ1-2	CASSLGQGSGYTF	TGCGCCAGCAGCTTGGGGCAGGGCAGCGGCTACACCTTC
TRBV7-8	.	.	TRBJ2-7	CASSLRDEQYF	TGTGCCAGTAGCTTACGGGACGAGCAGTACTTC
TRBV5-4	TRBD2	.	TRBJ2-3	CASSRTSGDTDTQYF	TGTGCCAGCAGTCGGACTAGCGGGGACACAGATACGCAGTATTTT
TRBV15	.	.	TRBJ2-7	CATSREAGSSYEQYF	TGTGCCACCAGCAGAGAGGCTGGGAGCTCCTACGAGCAGTACTTC
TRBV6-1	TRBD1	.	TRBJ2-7	CASSRDRGYEQYF	TGTGCCAGCAGCCGGGACAGGGGCTACGAGCAGTACTTC
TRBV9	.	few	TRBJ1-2	CASSVFVDSYGYTF	TGTGCCAGCAGCGTATTTGTGGACTCTTATGGCTACACCTTC
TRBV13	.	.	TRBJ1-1	CASSLGRHTEAFF	TGTGCCAGCAGCCTAGGGAGGCACACTGAAGCTTTCTTT
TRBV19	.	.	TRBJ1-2	CASSIDWGHVYGYTF	TGTGCCAGTAGTATAGATTGGGGGCACGTCTATGGCTACACCTTC
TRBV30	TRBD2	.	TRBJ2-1	CAWTSGGYNEQFF	TGTGCCTGGACTAGCGGGGGTTACAATGAGCAGTTCTTC
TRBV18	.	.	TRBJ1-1	CASSPIQGRDTEAFF	TGTGCCAGCTCACCAATCCAGGGGCGAGACACTGAAGCTTTCTTT
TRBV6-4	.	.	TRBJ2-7	CASSAEGGGYEQYF	TGTGCCAGCAGCGCTGAGGGAGGCGGCTACGAGCAGTACTTC
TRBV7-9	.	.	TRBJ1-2	CASSLGSRLGGYTF	TGTGCCAGCAGCTTGGGGAGTCGTTTAGGGGGCTACACCTTC
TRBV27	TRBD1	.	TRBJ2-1	CASSSGTGYNEQFF	TGTGCCAGCAGTTCCGGGACAGGGTACAATGAGCAGTTCTTC
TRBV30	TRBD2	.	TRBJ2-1	CAWKLAGPWDEQFF	TGTGCCTGGAAATTAGCGGGGCCGTGGGATGAGCAGTTCTTC
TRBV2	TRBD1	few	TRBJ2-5	CASRKGQFDETQYF	TGTGCCAGCAGGAAGGGACAGTTCGACGAGACCCAGTACTTC
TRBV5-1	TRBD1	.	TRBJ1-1	CASSLWDRGEAFF	TGCGCCAGCAGCTTGTGGGACAGGGGTGAAGCTTTCTTT
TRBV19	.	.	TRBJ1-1	CASSVDKDTEAFF	TGTGCCAGTAGTGTTGACAAAGACACTGAAGCTTTCTTT
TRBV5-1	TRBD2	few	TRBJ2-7	CASSVSGGPYEQYF	TGCGCCAGCAGCGTTAGCGGGGGGCCCTACGAGCAGTACTTC
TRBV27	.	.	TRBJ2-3	CASSLGGGTDTQYF	TGTGCCAGCAGTTTAGGCGGGGGCACAGATACGCAGTATTTT
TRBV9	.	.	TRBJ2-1	CASTPGGGSNEQFF	TGTGCCAGCACCCCCGGGGGAGGTTCCAATGAGCAGTTCTTC
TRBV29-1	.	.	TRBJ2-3	CSVVQGTLEGNTQYF	TGCAGCGTTGTGCAGGGGACCCTCGAAGGCAATACGCAGTATTTT
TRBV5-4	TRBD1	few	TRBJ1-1	CASSSPGQGNTEAFF	TGTGCCAGCAGCTCCCCCGGACAGGGGAACACTGAAGCTTTCTTT
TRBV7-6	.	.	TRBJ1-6	CASSLGGLGSPLHF	TGTGCCAGCAGCTTAGGAGGGTTAGGATCACCCCTCCACTTT
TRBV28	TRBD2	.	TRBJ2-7	CASSYLTSGGPYEQYF	TGTGCCAGCAGTTACCTTACCAGCGGGGGGCCCTACGAGCAGTACTTC
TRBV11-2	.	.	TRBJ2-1	CASSWGGDMNEQFF	TGTGCCAGCAGCTGGGGGGGGGACATGAATGAGCAGTTCTTC
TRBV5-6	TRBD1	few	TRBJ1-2	CASSPGGQGDYGYTF	TGTGCCAGCAGCCCAGGGGGACAGGGGGACTATGGCTACACCTTC